This passage covers 7 T cell receptor beta chains from one sample sequenced in a study of T cell responses to AZD1222 COVID-19 vaccine. Here immunoSEQ multiplex PCR was the method, and the copy in TCRdb shows in-frame clones only, minus some. The profile shows around 88,000 clones, less than 90% of them singletons. The starting material was peripheral blood, obtained on day 0 of AZD1222 vaccination. These receptor sequences come from an adult in good health.

The chain joins TRBV18 to TRBJ2-2; the D is unclear. There are 12 residues in the CDR3. Germline loops: CDR1 KGHSH, CDR2 LQKENI. Trimming pared 6 bases from V and 1 base from J, leaving 3 bases between. CDR3 sequence reads: CASSLNTGELFF. CDR3 bases: TGTGCCAGCTCCCTGAACACCGGGGAGCTGTTTTTT.

CDR3: CASSLTDRPNYGYTF. The CDR3 region has the DNA TGTGCCAGCAGCTTAACGGACAGACCTAACTATGGCTACACCTTC. V is TRBV7-8 and J is TRBJ1-2, with TRBD1 as a possible D gene (6 bases). CDR1 is SGHVS, CDR2 FQNEAQ, per germline. Trimming pared 2 bases from V and 0 bases from J, leaving 10 bases between. The CDR3 spans 15 residues. The full variable domain, rest sourced from reference TRBV7-8 and TRBJ1-2, is GAGVSQSPRYKVAKRGQDVALRCDPISGHVSLFWYQQALGQGPEFLTYFQNEAQLDKSGLPSDRFFAERPEGSVSTLKIQRTQQEDSAVYLCASSLTDRPNYGYTFGSGTRLTVV.

The V gene is TRBV7-9, the J gene TRBJ1-5, with TRBD1 identical over 9 bases. The CDR3 is made up of 15 amino acids. V lost 4 bases, J lost 4 bases, and 5 bases stayed unmatched. Germline-derived CDR1 and CDR2 are SEHNR and FQNEAQ (reference sequence). The CDR3 nucleotides read TGTGCCAGCAGCTCAGGACAGGGGCTTAATCAGCCCCAGCATTTT. Amino acid sequence: CASSSGQGLNQPQHF.

This chain uses TRBV18 with TRBJ1-2; weak D call: TRBD1 (6 bases). Per germline, CDR1 KGHSH and CDR2 LQKENI. CDR3 length equals 14 residues. V lost 4 bases and J 4 bases, leaving 13 bases between the germline ends. The CDR3 coding sequence is TGTGCCAGCTCACGGGACATTGATCCCTATGGCTACACCTTC. Its translation: CASSRDIDPYGYTF.

V usage is TRBV5-1 and J usage is TRBJ2-1; the D is unclear. Trimming cost V 0 bases and J 6 bases, with 7 bases left between them. Germline V lookup: CDR1 SGHRS, CDR2 YFSETQ. The CDR3 covers 13 residues. CDR3 residues: CASSLVGPNEQFF. The CDR3 DNA is TGCGCCAGCAGCTTGGTAGGACCCAATGAGCAGTTCTTC.

This clone was counted between two and nine times. This sequence joins TRBV7-8 and TRBJ2-1; 7 bases match TRBD2. V gave up 3 bases and J gave up 8 bases; unmatched junction bases: 4. CDR3 length: 13 amino acids. Germline V gene sequence: CDR1 SGHVS, CDR2 FQNEAQ. CDR3 sequence reads: CASSFTLAHEQFF. The CDR3 DNA sequence: TGTGCCAGCAGCTTTACACTAGCGCATGAGCAGTTCTTC.

V gene TRBV10-3 combines with J gene TRBJ1-1; D not certain. Trimming stripped 0 bases from V and 6 bases from J, with 11 bases between. The CDR3 spans 14 residues. Germline assignment: CDR1 ENHRY and CDR2 SYGVKD. The CDR3 nucleotides read TGTGCCATCAGTGAGTCCACGGGTAGGGCTGAAGCTTTCTTT. As protein: CAISESTGRAEAFF.